Sequencing of this T cell receptor (beta chain) was carried out in a study of blood T cell repertoires in COVID-19 (dated by TCRdb to the early 2020s). About the full investigation: Samples covering the acute and convalescent phases of COVID-19 were provided by collaborators in the United States, Italy and Spain. The material from the prospective study consisted of cDNA or gDNA derived from T cells, B-cell-depleted T cells, or PBMCs. The dataset comprised deeply sampled blood TCRbeta repertoires from subjects exposed to, actively infected with, or recovered from COVID-19. The repertoires were made available in a free public database intended to serve as a resource for research on the immune response to SARS-CoV-2. Samples came from the ongoing ImmuneRACE study (first 160 participants) plus 1,254 subjects from 6 global collaborators. A de-identified subject ID, COVID-19 status, age in years and sex were almost always included in the sample metadata. Where available, HLA class I and class II types were obtained from metadata supplied by the sample provider rather than from assay-based typing.

In its sample, this clone was seen a few times. The specificity of this receptor is unknown. No much larger clone is present one base from it, and per-base qualities are unavailable. V has 5 bases trimmed and J has 2 bases trimmed; junction bases matching no gene number 5. Based on the germline V gene, the CDR1 and CDR2 sequences are ENHRY and SYGVKD. Counted from cysteine to phenylalanine, this CDR3 has 14 amino acids. Just CDR3 DNA is preserved here, 42 bases in frame from base 1. Paper-wide results and their limitations: The quantity of clinical and demographic metadata differed by source and by participant and was supplied without curation.

TCRbeta CDR3 regions were amplified from genomic DNA by means of the immunoSEQ Assay, a bias-controlled multiplex PCR. In the paper's pipeline: The number of nucleated cells in each sample was estimated from the amplification of reference gene primers within the assay. Sequence reads were collapsed and filtered to measure the absolute abundance of every unique TCRbeta CDR3 rearrangement. For each sample, productive Simpson clonality was calculated by taking the square root of Simpson's diversity index across productive rearrangements. The source is immuneACCESS, and TCRdb retained only in-frame sequences with V and J called. Part of the clones is not carried over; for the studies checked, unresolved V genes explain less than half of this, and the remainder is unexplained. V, J and clone size derive from that table, while D and trimming were established from the DNA sequence. In all, the sample holds almost 250,000 clones, and 85% to 90% of those were seen once. About 1.6% of the sample rests with the top ten.

Enrolling through a virtual design, the prospective study's participants ranged in age from about 18 to 89 years and lived across roughly 23 United States geographic areas. To assign participants to cohorts, the prospective study relied on clinical history that participants themselves reported in a screening survey and a study questionnaire. Recovered participants in ImmuneRACE Cohort 3 were defined as having two consecutive negative NP/OP PCR tests, clearance from a healthcare professional, or resolution of symptoms. In the prospective study, mobile phlebotomists collected whole blood, serum and a nasopharyngeal or oropharyngeal swab from each participant. Prospective study participants could optionally give additional blood draws and questionnaires over an approximately two-month period. Prospective study blood samples were shipped either frozen or at room temperature before DNA extraction.

The rearrangement joined TRBV10-3 to TRBJ1-2; TRBD1 matches 7 bases in the middle. The TCR was taken from a woman in her forties or fifties who had recovered from COVID-19. Sequencing was done on a sample of PBMCs or T cells enriched from blood (not recorded which). The CDR3 loop reads CAISRDRANYGYTF. The base sequence is TGTGCCATCAGTCGGGACAGAGCGAACTATGGCTACACCTTC.